What follows are 13 T cell receptor beta chains derived from one specimen sequenced in a study of T cell repertoires in cytomegalovirus infection (dated by TCRdb to the late 2010s). The sequencer listed for this sample is Illumina HiSeq 1500. TCRdb trimmed the raw reads at Q25, called clones with MiXCR and kept productive beta chains. Each entry is one CDR3 protein sequence, shown with its most common DNA and genes. The sample yields almost 500,000 distinct CDR3 sequences; 11% were counted once. Roughly a tenth of the sample is held by the ten biggest clonotypes. Sequencing input: PBMCs. The receptors come from a human donor in good health (CMV status not recorded). Some clones in this sample may be carry-over from other donors' samples.

This clonotype was counted ten times or more. The rearrangement joins TRBV5-8 to TRBJ1-5, with a tentative D call TRBD1 (5 bases). The CDR3 is 16 amino acids. Deletions cut 2 bases from V and 6 bases from J, with 18 bases between. In germline, CDR1 is SGHTS, CDR2 YDEGEE. Written as DNA, the CDR3 is TGTGCCAGCAGCTTTGGCTATGGGCGCGGGACTCAGCCCCAGCATTTT. This encodes CASSFGYGRGTQPQHF.

The chain couples TRBV28 to TRBJ2-5; 14 bases line up with TRBD2. This CDR3 contains 15 residues. Germline loops: CDR1 MDHEN, CDR2 SYDVKM. The V segment lost 2 bases and the J segment 7 bases; nucleotides outside the gene matches: 3. CDR3 sequence reads: CASSLGLAGGGTQYF. Written as DNA, the CDR3 is TGTGCCAGCAGTTTAGGACTAGCGGGAGGCGGGACCCAGTACTTC.

This clonotype was picked up many times. The chain is built from TRBV28 and TRBJ2-7; no firm D call. The CDR3 covers 13 residues. Trimming took off 7 bases at V and 7 bases at J, with 17 bases between the two ends. Germline values: CDR1 MDHEN, CDR2 SYDVKM. Here the CDR3 reads CASTTRPGWEQYF. CDR3 sequence (DNA): TGTGCCAGCACCACTCGTCCTGGGTGGGAGCAGTACTTC. Looking up the rest from reference TRBV28 and TRBJ2-7 gives the full variable domain: DVKVTQSSRYLVKRTGEKVFLECVQDMDHENMFWYRQDPGLGLRLIYFSYDVKMKEKGDIPEGYSVSREKKERFSLILESASTNQTSMYLCASTTRPGWEQYFGPGTRLTVT.

This clonotype was detected a few times. The chain recombines TRBV6-1 with TRBJ2-2; D is ambiguous. The CDR3 is 13 amino acids. Germline V gives CDR1 MNHNS, CDR2 SASEGT. Trimming cost V 10 bases and J 0 bases, with 9 bases left between them. In DNA, the CDR3 is TGTGCCACCGAGGCTTCGAACACCGGGGAGCTGTTTTTT. Its translation: CATEASNTGELFF.

The table lists this clonotype with many counts. The chain links TRBV10-3 to TRBJ2-5, with 12 bases aligning to TRBD1. The ends lost 10 bases at V and 5 bases at J; junction bases unmatched: 8. Germline V gene lookup returns CDR1 ENHRY and CDR2 SYGVKD. The CDR3 length is 14 residues. CDR3 in DNA: TGTGCCACGCGCCGGGACAGGGGGCGGGAGACCCAGTACTTC. It encodes CATRRDRGRETQYF.

This clonotype occurred many times. The chain links TRBV19 to TRBJ1-5; D not resolved. V was trimmed by 10 bases and J by 0 bases, leaving 16 bases between them. The CDR3 runs 15 residues. From germline, CDR1 is LNHDA and CDR2 SQIVND (reference sequence). CDR3: CATREGKGSNQPQHF. Written as DNA, the CDR3 is TGTGCCACCAGAGAAGGGAAGGGTAGCAATCAGCCCCAGCATTTT.

There are many counts of this clonotype. This chain joins TRBV6-1 and TRBJ2-6, with D perhaps TRBD1 or TRBD2 (5 bases each). Germline V gene data show CDR1 as MNHNS and CDR2 as SASEGT. The CDR3 is 16 amino acids. The ends were cut back, 6 bases at V and 0 bases at J, with 12 bases in the middle. For the CDR3, the DNA is TGTGCCAGCAGGAGGGACCGTAGCTCTGGGGCCAACGTCCTGACTTTC. Protein sequence: CASRRDRSSGANVLTF.

Concerning this clonotype: Compared with germline, one end of the junction differs, possibly owing to a read error. This chain links TRBV15 with TRBJ2-1, with a possible D match to TRBD1 (6 bases). The germline V gene encodes CDR1 LNHNV and CDR2 YYDKDF (reference sequence). The CDR3 has 15 amino acids. The CDR3 protein is CATGRGIASVNEQFF. The CDR3 nucleotides are TGTGCCACCGGCAGGGGAATCGCCTCAGTCAATGAGCAGTTCTTC.

The table lists this clonotype with many counts. V usage is TRBV12-3 or TRBV12-4 and J usage is TRBJ1-3; 7 positions match TRBD1. Germline trimming cut 6 bases from V and 0 bases from J; bases unmatched to any gene: 2. The length of the CDR3 is 14 residues. This CDR3 reads CASRYRGSGNTIYF. The CDR3 nucleotides read TGTGCCAGCAGGTACAGGGGCTCTGGAAACACCATATATTTT.

Notes on this clonotype: This could be a read error, since a much larger clone is one nucleotide away. The chain is built from TRBV28 and TRBJ1-2; D remains unclear. This CDR3 comprises 14 residues. CDR1 is MDHEN and CDR2 is SYDVKM in the germline V gene. CDR3 residues: CASRVKGIFYGCTF. CDR3 sequence (DNA): TGTGCCAGCAGGGTAAAGGGCATTTTCTATGGCTGCACCTTC.

Only a few counts were recorded for this clonotype. The chain couples TRBV24-1 to TRBJ2-3; D is unresolved. The V end was cut by 1 base, the J end by 2 bases, with 6 bases between. The CDR3 consists of 14 residues. Germline V CDR1 and CDR2: KGHDR, SFDVKD. The CDR3 here is CATSDLGFTDTQYF. The CDR3 DNA reads as TGTGCCACCAGTGATTTAGGGTTCACAGATACGCAGTATTTT.

This clonotype was recorded once. A read error may explain this, as a much larger clone is one base away. The genes are TRBV20-1 and TRBJ2-1; D is undetermined. Trimming shortened V by 1 base and J by 7 bases, and 5 bases separated the two germline ends. Germline CDR1 reads DFQATT; CDR2 reads SNEGSKA (reference sequence). The CDR3 consists of 11 residues. The CDR3: CSARAPNEQFF. The CDR3 DNA follows: TGCAGTGCTAGAGCCCCGAATGAGCAGTTCTTC.

This clonotype was detected ten times or more. The chain couples TRBV6-2 or TRBV6-3 to TRBJ2-7, with 9 bases matching TRBD1. The CDR3 is made up of 15 amino acids. Germline V gives CDR1 MNHEY, CDR2 SVGEGT. J lost 1 base, V lost 4 bases, and 5 bases had no gene match. In nucleotides, the CDR3 is TGTGCCAGCAGTTCTTGGACAGGGGTGTCCTACGAGCAGTACTTC. This sequence encodes CASSSWTGVSYEQYF.